This T cell receptor (beta chain) was sequenced for a study of long-term antiretroviral therapy in people with HIV. V shed 1 base and J 4 bases; nucleotides not matched to a gene: 4. CDR3 length equals 14 residues. CDR1 is SGHAT and CDR2 is FQNNGV in the germline V gene. There are a few counts of this clone. An immunoSEQ assay, version v3.0, was performed at survey level. Only in-frame clones appear in the TCRdb table, and some are missing; sequencing was by immunoSEQ multiplex PCR. Of about 33,000 clones listed, over 65% are singletons. This sequence originates from a woman in her forties or fifties with HIV. The chain has TRBV11-2 and TRBJ2-7, with 7 bases identical to TRBD1. The sequencing used unsorted PBMCs, collected 2 years after starting antiretroviral therapy. CDR3 DNA sequence: TGTGCCAGCAGCTTAGCTAGGGGGCTATACGAGCAGTACTTC. This gives the protein CASSLARGLYEQYF.